The clone carrying this TCR beta chain was observed a few times. Its antigen is undetermined. The data are from a study of long-term antiretroviral therapy in people with HIV. Regarding the study as a whole: After ART, diversity increased yet remained lower than transplant donor controls. Dominant in the repertoire at all time points were clones expanded before ART. Missing from the dataset were any data on ART adherence, viral resistance or therapy changes.

The assay used was immunoSEQ (version v3.0), run at survey level. Produced via immunoSEQ multiplex PCR; TCRdb's table is partial and in-frame only. The sample carries tens of thousands of clones, 81% recorded once. The CDR3 covers 13 residues. The V gene's germline CDR1 is KGHSH and CDR2 LQKENI. The V and J ends lost 3 bases and 9 bases respectively, with 12 bases between them. The source material was unsorted PBMCs, sampled 1.5 years after starting antiretroviral therapy. The rearrangement uses TRBV18 and TRBJ1-5; D call uncertain. The TCR comes from a man aged 30 to 39 with HIV. CDR3 in DNA: TGTGCCAGCTCACCTCCGGGCATTGGGCCCCAGCATTTT. Translating it yields CASSPPGIGPQHF. Supplemented by reference TRBV18 and TRBJ1-5, the full variable domain reads NAGVMQNPRHLVRRRGQEARLRCSPMKGHSHVYWYRQLPEEGLKFMVYLQKENIIDESGMPKERFSAEFPKEGPSILRIQQVVRGDSAAYFCASSPPGIGPQHFGDGTRLSIL.